Listed below are T cell receptor beta chains from one sample, sequenced in a study of siplizumab effects on memory and regulatory T cells. Only in-frame clones appear in the TCRdb table, and some are missing; sequencing was by immunoSEQ multiplex PCR. The sample includes over 85,000 clones, approximately 97% seen only once; the top ten take under 0.04%. Sequences were obtained from naive CD4+ T cells sorted from blood. These receptors all stem from a human donor in good health. CDR3s include the opening cysteine and the closing phenylalanine or tryptophan. The D gene is left open where the match is weak. Size is stated for part of the rows, as once, few or many counts, or as a class when the clone is expanded.

>NA|TRBJ1-5|TRBV18|NA
TGTGCCAGCTCACGGGAAATTAGACAGGGCAATCAGCCCCAGCATTTT
CASSREIRQGNQPQHF
>NA|TRBJ2-1|TRBV6-5|TRBD1
TGTGCCAGCAGTTACGGGAGGACAGGGGGGGATGAGCAGTTCTTC
CASSYGRTGGDEQFF
>NA|TRBJ1-1|TRBV9|NA
TGTGCCAGCAGCGGGACGGGGGACACTGAAGCTTTCTTT
CASSGTGDTEAFF
>NA|TRBJ2-7|TRBV7-2|TRBD2
TGTGCCAGCAGCCACCCGGGACTAGGGACCTACGAGCAGTACTTC
CASSHPGLGTYEQYF
>NA|TRBJ2-3|TRBV10-1|TRBD1
TGCGCCAGCAGTGAGACACCGACAGGGAGAGATACGCAGTATTTT
CASSETPTGRDTQYF
>NA|TRBJ1-1|TRBV29-1|NA
TGCAGCGTTGGGACCACCATGAACACTGAAGCTTTCTTT
CSVGTTMNTEAFF
>NA|TRBJ1-2|TRBV27|NA
TGTGCCAGCAGTTTTAAAGGCAGTGATGGCTACACCTTC
CASSFKGSDGYTF
>NA|TRBJ2-7|TRBV10-1|NA
TGCGCCAGCAGTGAAAACTCCTACGAGCAGTACTTC
CASSENSYEQYF
>NA|TRBJ2-7|TRBV10-3|TRBD1
TGTGCCATCAGTTACCCTCCGGGACAGCAAGCCTACGAGCAGTACTTC
CAISYPPGQQAYEQYF
>NA|TRBJ2-3|TRBV7-2|TRBD2
TGTGCCAGCAGCCCCCGGAGCGGGGGGGCTCGACGCACAGATACGCAGTATTTT
CASSPRSGGARRTDTQYF
>once|TRBJ2-7|TRBV6-4|NA
TGTGCCCACCCCTCGGGACCCGATGCCTACGAGCAGTACTTC
CAHPSGPDAYEQYF
>once|TRBJ1-5|TRBV10-2|TRBD1
TGCGCCAGCAGCCTGGACAGGTCTAATCAGCCCCAGCATTTT
CASSLDRSNQPQHF
>NA|TRBJ1-5|TRBV7-9|TRBD1
TGTGCCAGCAGCTTGGGGACAGGGGTTGGTAGCAATCAGCCCCAGCATTTT
CASSLGTGVGSNQPQHF
>NA|TRBJ2-6|TRBV19|TRBD1
TGTGCCACCACAGGGGGCGCTGGGGCCAACGTCCTGACTTTC
CATTGGAGANVLTF
>NA|TRBJ2-3|TRBV5-1|NA
TGCGCCAGCAGCTTGTCTGGGCCGGATGTAGGAGATACGCAGTATTTT
CASSLSGPDVGDTQYF
>NA|TRBJ1-4|TRBV5-5|NA
TGTGCCAGCAGCTTGGTTGAATCGTTCCCTCTGGAAAAACTGTTTTTT
CASSLVESFPLEKLFF